The present entry profiles one T cell receptor (beta chain) with its context. Looked up from germline, CDR1 is SGHKS and CDR2 is YYEKEE (reference sequence). V lost 5 bases and J 2 bases, leaving 10 bases between the germline ends. This CDR3 has 13 amino acids. This sample was taken from a study of blood T cell repertoires in COVID-19. About the research overall: Sites across the United States, Italy and Spain contributed samples from acute and convalescent COVID-19.

Sequencing used immunoSEQ multiplex PCR; TCRdb keeps in-frame clones, though not all of them. The sample has around 260,000 clones; approximately 91% are singletons. This clonotype was sampled from a woman younger than 45 with COVID-19, enrolled during active disease. The source material was peripheral blood. The chain combines TRBV5-5 with TRBJ1-2; D is uncertain. The CDR3 region is CASSSHTNYGYTF. The CDR3 coding sequence is TGTGCCAGCAGTTCACACACAAACTATGGCTACACCTTC. Together with reference TRBV5-5 and TRBJ1-2, the CDR3 gives the full variable domain: DAGVTQSPTHLIKTRGQQVTLRCSPISGHKSVSWYQQVLGQGPQFIFQYYEKEERGRGNFPDRFSARQFPNYSSELNVNALLLGDSALYLCASSSHTNYGYTFGSGTRLTVV.